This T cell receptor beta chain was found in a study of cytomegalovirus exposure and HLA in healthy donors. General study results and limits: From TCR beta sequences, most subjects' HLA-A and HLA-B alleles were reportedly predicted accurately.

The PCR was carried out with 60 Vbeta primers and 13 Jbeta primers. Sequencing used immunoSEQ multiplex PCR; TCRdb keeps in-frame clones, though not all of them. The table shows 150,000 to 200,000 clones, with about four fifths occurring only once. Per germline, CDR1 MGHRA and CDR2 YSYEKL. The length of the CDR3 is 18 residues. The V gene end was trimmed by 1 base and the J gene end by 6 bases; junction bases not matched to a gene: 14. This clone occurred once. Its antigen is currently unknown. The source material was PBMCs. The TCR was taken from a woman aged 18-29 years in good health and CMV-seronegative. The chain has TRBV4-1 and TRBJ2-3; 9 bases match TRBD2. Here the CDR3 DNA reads TGCGCCAGCAGCCAAGTCTGGGTAGCGGGAGATCGAGTGGATACGCAGTATTTT. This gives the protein CASSQVWVAGDRVDTQYF.